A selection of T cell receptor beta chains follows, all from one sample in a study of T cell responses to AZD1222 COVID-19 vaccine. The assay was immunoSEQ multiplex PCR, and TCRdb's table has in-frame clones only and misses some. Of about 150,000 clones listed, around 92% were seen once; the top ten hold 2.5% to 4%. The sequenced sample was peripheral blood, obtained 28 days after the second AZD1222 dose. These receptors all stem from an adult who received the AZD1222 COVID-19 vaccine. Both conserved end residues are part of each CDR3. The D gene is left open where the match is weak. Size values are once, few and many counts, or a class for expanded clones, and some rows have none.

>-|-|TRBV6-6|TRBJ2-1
CASSYSPDHEQFF
TGTGCCAGCAGTTACTCCCCAGACCATGAGCAGTTCTTC
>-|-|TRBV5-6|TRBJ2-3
CASSSMGHSTDTQYF
TGTGCCAGCAGCTCTATGGGACACAGCACAGATACGCAGTATTTT
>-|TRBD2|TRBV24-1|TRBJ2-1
CATSDQIAGGPFF
TGTGCCACCAGTGACCAAATAGCGGGAGGCCCGTTCTTC
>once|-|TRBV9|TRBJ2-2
CASSVVGGELFF
TGTGCCAGCAGCGTAGTTGGCGGGGAGCTGTTTTTT
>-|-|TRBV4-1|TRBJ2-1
CASSQMDSSYNEQFF
TGCGCCAGCAGCCAGATGGACAGCTCCTACAATGAGCAGTTCTTC
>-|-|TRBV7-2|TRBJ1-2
CASSFSPGANYGYTF
TGTGCCAGCAGCTTCTCACCAGGGGCTAACTATGGCTACACCTTC
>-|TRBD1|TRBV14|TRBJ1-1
CASSQGVRGSTEAFF
TGTGCCAGCAGCCAAGGGGTCAGGGGGAGCACTGAAGCTTTCTTT
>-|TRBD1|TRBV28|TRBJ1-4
CASSFQGATNEKLFF
TGTGCCAGCAGTTTCCAGGGGGCAACTAATGAAAAACTGTTTTTT
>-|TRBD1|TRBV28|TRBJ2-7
CASRGQQGRYEQYF
TGTGCCAGCAGGGGCCAACAGGGGCGCTACGAGCAGTACTTC
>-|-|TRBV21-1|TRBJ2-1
CASRFDRGHREGQYNEQFF
TGTGCCAGCAGATTTGACAGGGGGCATCGGGAGGGCCAATACAATGAGCAGTTCTTC
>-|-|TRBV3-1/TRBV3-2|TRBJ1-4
CASTRRADEKLFF
TGTGCCAGCACTCGAAGGGCGGATGAAAAACTGTTTTTT
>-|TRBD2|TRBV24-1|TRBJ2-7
CATITNTSGKGNYEQYF
TGTGCCACCATCACCAACACTAGCGGCAAGGGGAACTACGAGCAGTACTTC
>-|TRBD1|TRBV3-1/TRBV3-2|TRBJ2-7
CASSQAGGISEQYF
TGTGCCAGCAGCCAGGCAGGGGGAATAAGCGAGCAGTACTTC
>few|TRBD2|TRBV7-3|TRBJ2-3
CASALKSGRTSSTDTQYF
TGTGCCAGCGCGTTGAAGAGCGGGAGGACGTCTAGCACAGATACGCAGTATTTT
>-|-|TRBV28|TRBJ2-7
CASTNGLIYEQYF
TGTGCCAGCACTAACGGCCTGATCTACGAGCAGTACTTC
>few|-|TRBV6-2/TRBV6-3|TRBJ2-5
CASSSLQETQYF
TGTGCCAGCAGTTCCCTCCAAGAGACCCAGTACTTC
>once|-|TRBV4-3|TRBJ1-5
CASSQGIRGGSNQPQHF
TGCGCCAGCAGCCAAGGTATTCGGGGTGGGAGCAATCAGCCCCAGCATTTT
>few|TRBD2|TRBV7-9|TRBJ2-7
CASRKAGTSGRSEQYF
TGTGCCAGCAGAAAAGCCGGGACTAGCGGGAGAAGCGAGCAGTACTTC
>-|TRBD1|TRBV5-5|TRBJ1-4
CASSLWDRGRVSEKLFF
TGTGCCAGCAGCTTGTGGGACAGGGGGCGAGTCAGTGAAAAACTGTTTTTT
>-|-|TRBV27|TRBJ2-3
CASSLKATDTQYF
TGTGCCAGCAGTTTAAAGGCCACAGATACGCAGTATTTT
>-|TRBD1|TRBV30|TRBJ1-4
CACSRGHGEKLFF
TGTGCCTGTAGCAGGGGGCATGGTGAAAAACTGTTTTTT
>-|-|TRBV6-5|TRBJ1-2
CASSYSKQGFVYGYTF
TGTGCCAGCAGTTACTCGAAGCAGGGATTTGTCTATGGCTACACCTTC
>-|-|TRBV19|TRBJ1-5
CASDRSSNGNQPQHF
TGTGCCAGCGACAGGTCCTCCAACGGCAATCAGCCCCAGCATTTT
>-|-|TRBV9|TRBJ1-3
CASSVIGSGNTIYF
TGTGCCAGCAGCGTCATAGGCTCTGGAAACACCATATATTTT
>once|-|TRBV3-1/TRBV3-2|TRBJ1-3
CASSQANSGNTIYF
TGTGCCAGCAGCCAAGCTAACTCTGGAAACACCATATATTTT
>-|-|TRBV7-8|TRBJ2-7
CASTPLGRGYEQYF
TGTGCCAGCACCCCCCTCGGCAGGGGATACGAGCAGTACTTC
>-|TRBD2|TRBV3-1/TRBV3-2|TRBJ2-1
CASSQVSGREGDEQFF
TGTGCCAGCAGCCAAGTAAGTGGGCGGGAGGGAGATGAGCAGTTCTTC
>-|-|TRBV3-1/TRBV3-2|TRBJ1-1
CASSQSGWDTEAFF
TGTGCCAGCAGCCAGTCAGGGTGGGACACTGAAGCTTTCTTT
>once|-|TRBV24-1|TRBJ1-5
CATSQGGNQPQHF
TGTGCCACCAGCCAGGGCGGCAATCAGCCCCAGCATTTT
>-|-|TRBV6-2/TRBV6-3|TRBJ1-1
CASSYLKNTEAFF
TGTGCCAGCAGTTACTTGAAAAACACTGAAGCTTTCTTT
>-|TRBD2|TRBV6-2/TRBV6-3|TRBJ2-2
CASSYGREVGELFF
TGTGCCAGCAGTTACGGGAGGGAAGTCGGGGAGCTGTTTTTT
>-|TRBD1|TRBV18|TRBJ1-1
CASSPDRGKAFF
TGTGCCAGCTCTCCCGACAGGGGTAAAGCTTTCTTT
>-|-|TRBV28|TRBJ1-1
CASRVSNTEAFF
TGTGCCAGCAGGGTTTCGAACACTGAAGCTTTCTTT
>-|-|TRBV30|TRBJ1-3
CAWSGNSGNTIYF
TGTGCCTGGAGTGGCAACTCTGGAAACACCATATATTTT
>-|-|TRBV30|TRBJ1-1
CAGNRLNTEAFF
TGTGCCGGTAACAGGTTGAACACTGAAGCTTTCTTT
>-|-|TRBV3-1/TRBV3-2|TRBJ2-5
CASSQVQETQYF
TGTGCCAGCAGCCAGGTACAAGAGACCCAGTACTTC
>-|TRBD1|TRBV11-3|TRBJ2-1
CASSPGQGKTNYYNEQFF
TGTGCCAGCAGCCCGGGACAGGGTAAAACTAACTACTACAATGAGCAGTTCTTC
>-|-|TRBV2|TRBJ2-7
CASSRAASYEQYF
TGTGCCAGCAGTCGGGCAGCGTCCTACGAGCAGTACTTC
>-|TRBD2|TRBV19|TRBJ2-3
CASSIGGRAADTQYF
TGTGCCAGTAGTATCGGCGGGAGGGCCGCAGATACGCAGTATTTT
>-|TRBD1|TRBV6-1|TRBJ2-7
CASSERTGNYEQYF
TGTGCCAGCAGTGAAAGGACAGGAAACTACGAGCAGTACTTC
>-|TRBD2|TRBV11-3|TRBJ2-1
CASRPSGGGEQFF
TGTGCCAGCCGGCCTAGCGGGGGAGGTGAGCAGTTCTTC